The clone carrying this T cell receptor beta chain was recorded once. Generated by immunoSEQ multiplex PCR, the TCRdb table keeps only in-frame clones and is missing some. Here the sample spans about 87,000 clones, about 83% being singletons. V was clipped by 5 bases and J by 6 bases; unmatched bases: 12. Germline V CDR1 and CDR2: SNHLY, FYNNEI. The CDR3 sequence is 15 residues long. This entry comes from a study of blood T cell repertoires in COVID-19. On the study more broadly: In each case, the material was cDNA or gDNA derived from T cells, B-cell-depleted T cells, or PBMCs.

The genes are TRBV2 and TRBJ1-1; 7 positions agree with TRBD1. The material sequenced was peripheral blood. The clonotype was recovered from a woman in her 70s with acute or convalescent COVID-19. The CDR3 loop is CASSWELRQGAEAFF. DNA for the CDR3: TGTGCCAGCAGTTGGGAACTTAGACAGGGCGCTGAAGCTTTCTTT.